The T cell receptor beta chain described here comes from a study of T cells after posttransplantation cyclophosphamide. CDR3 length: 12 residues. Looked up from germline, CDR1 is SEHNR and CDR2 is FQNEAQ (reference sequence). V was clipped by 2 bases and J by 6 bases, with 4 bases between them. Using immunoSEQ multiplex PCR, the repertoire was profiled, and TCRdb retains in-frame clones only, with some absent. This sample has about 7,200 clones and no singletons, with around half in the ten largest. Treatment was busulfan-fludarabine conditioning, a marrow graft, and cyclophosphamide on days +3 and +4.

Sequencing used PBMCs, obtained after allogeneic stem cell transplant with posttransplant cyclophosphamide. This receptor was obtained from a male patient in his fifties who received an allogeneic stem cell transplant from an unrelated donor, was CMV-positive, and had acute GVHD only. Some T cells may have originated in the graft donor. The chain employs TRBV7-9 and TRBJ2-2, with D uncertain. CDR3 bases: TGTGCCAGCAGCTTACTTTCCGGGGAGCTGTTTTTT. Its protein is CASSLLSGELFF.